The source of this T cell receptor beta chain is a study of blood T cell repertoires in COVID-19. On the study more broadly: Material from acute and convalescent COVID-19 was sourced from the United States, Italy and Spain.

The CDR3 consists of 13 residues. The V gene's germline CDR1 is MNHEY and CDR2 SVGAGI. V gave up 6 bases and J gave up 5 bases; unmatched junction bases: 5. Only in-frame clones appear in the TCRdb table, and some are missing; sequencing was by immunoSEQ multiplex PCR. The sample records some 80,000 clones, 82% being singletons. The receptor was isolated from a human donor in a cohort sampled during active COVID-19. The gene calls are TRBV6-5 and TRBJ2-7, with 9 bases identical to TRBD1. Sequenced input: peripheral blood. The CDR3 loop is CASRGWDRDEQYF. The DNA for the CDR3 is TGTGCCAGCAGGGGATGGGACAGGGACGAGCAGTACTTC.